This T cell receptor (beta chain) was identified during a study of shared clonotypes between healthy human individuals. Overall study: CD4 naive and CD4 memory each took three plates per donor, while CD8 naive took two and CD8 memory one. Study-wide findings and caveats: Relative to clonotypes present in all four donors, those not shared had lower generation probabilities. What limited the represented genetic and exposure-history diversity was the small number of donors. Researchers sampled only blood; tissue repertoires likely differ.

V shed 4 bases, J shed 3 bases, and the junction held 7 bases outside the gene matches. Looked up from germline, CDR1 is SGHRS and CDR2 is YFSETQ. The CDR3 consists of 14 residues. The protocol was immunoSEQ multiplex PCR, while the TCRdb copy is restricted to in-frame clones and leaves out a portion. The table records some 1.5 million clones, approximately 98% of them present only once. As to this clone: Its antigen is unknown. Within the sample, other DNA sequences also encode this same CDR3.

The clonotype was recovered from a young man in good health. V is TRBV5-1 and J is TRBJ2-7; TRBD1 matches 7 bases. Source material: naive CD4+ T cells sorted from blood. Indicated subset: CD45RA+ positively selected. The chain's CDR3 is CASSLRTGFYEQYF. CDR3 coding DNA: TGCGCCAGCAGCCTCCGGACAGGATTCTACGAGCAGTACTTC.